Reported below is one T cell receptor (beta chain). The data derive from a study of blood T cell repertoires in COVID-19. Germline CDR1 SGHRS, CDR2 YFSETQ. This CDR3 comprises 15 residues. J gave up 5 bases and V 4 bases, and 3 bases lay outside the gene matches. Data came from immunoSEQ multiplex PCR; TCRdb stores just in-frame clones and leaves some out. The sample has 200,000 to 250,000 clones; roughly 80% are singletons. The receptor was isolated from a woman at least 80 years old with active or convalescent COVID-19. Sequencing was done on a sample of peripheral blood. The chain carries TRBV5-1 and TRBJ2-3; 14 nucleotides line up with TRBD2. The CDR3 region has the DNA TGCGCCAGCAGCCTCGGGACTAGCGGGGGAGATACGCAGTATTTT. Translating it yields CASSLGTSGGDTQYF.